The entry below gives a single T cell receptor (beta chain) sequence along with its context. In Seattle, patients joined the study during active infection and were tracked longitudinally. This record comes from a study of blood T cell repertoires in COVID-19. Overall study context: From T cells, B-cell-depleted T cells, or PBMCs came the material, which was cDNA or gDNA.

Here immunoSEQ multiplex PCR was the method, and the copy in TCRdb shows in-frame clones only, minus some. The sample carries 200,000 or so clones, 80% to 95% recorded once. The TCR was taken from a man in his sixties with COVID-19, enrolled during active disease. The specimen sequenced was peripheral blood.

The CDR3 region is CASSLERNTEAFF. The CDR3 DNA is TGTGCCAGCAGCTTAGAGCGGAACACTGAAGCTTTCTTT. This sequence joins TRBV7-9 and TRBJ1-1; no reliable D call. Looked up from germline, CDR1 is SEHNR and CDR2 is FQNEAQ (reference sequence). The CDR3 sequence is 13 residues long. The ends were cut back, 1 base at V and 1 base at J, with 4 bases in the middle.